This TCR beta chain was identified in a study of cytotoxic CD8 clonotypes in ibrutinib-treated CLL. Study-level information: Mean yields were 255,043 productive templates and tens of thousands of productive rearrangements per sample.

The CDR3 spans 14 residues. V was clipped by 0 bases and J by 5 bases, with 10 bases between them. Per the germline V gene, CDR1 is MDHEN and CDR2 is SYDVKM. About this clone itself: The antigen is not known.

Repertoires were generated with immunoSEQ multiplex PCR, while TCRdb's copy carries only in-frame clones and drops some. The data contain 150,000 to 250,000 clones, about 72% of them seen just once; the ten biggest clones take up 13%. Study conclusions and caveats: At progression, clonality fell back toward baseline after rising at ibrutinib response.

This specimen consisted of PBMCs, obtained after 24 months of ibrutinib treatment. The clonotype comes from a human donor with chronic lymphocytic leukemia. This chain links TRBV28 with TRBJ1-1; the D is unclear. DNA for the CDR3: TGTGCCAGCAGTTTATGGGCTGGGGTTACTGAAGCTTTCTTT. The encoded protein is CASSLWAGVTEAFF.